These 10 T cell receptor beta chains originate from one sample sequenced in a study of cytomegalovirus exposure and HLA in healthy donors. 60 Vbeta and 13 Jbeta primers were used in PCR. Measured with immunoSEQ multiplex PCR; TCRdb has only the in-frame clones, and not every one. The sample includes 140,000 to 150,000 clones, 77% of them seen just once. Sequencing was done on a sample of PBMCs. The source is a male donor in good health and CMV-seronegative.

The V call is TRBV18, the J call TRBJ2-2; D is unclear. Trimming pared 2 bases from V and 5 bases from J, leaving 15 bases between. The V gene's germline CDR1 is KGHSH and CDR2 LQKENI. The CDR3 loop spans 16 amino acids. The CDR3 loop reads CASSPATSVDTGELFF. In DNA, the CDR3 is TGTGCCAGCTCACCAGCGACAAGTGTTGATACCGGGGAGCTGTTTTTT. Using reference TRBV18 and TRBJ2-2 for the parts outside the CDR3, the full variable domain is NAGVMQNPRHLVRRRGQEARLRCSPMKGHSHVYWYRQLPEEGLKFMVYLQKENIIDESGMPKERFSAEFPKEGPSILRIQQVVRGDSAAYFCASSPATSVDTGELFFGEGSRLTVL.

In this sample, this clone turned up a few times. V usage is TRBV7-3 and J usage is TRBJ2-6, with 7 bases lining up with TRBD2. CDR3 length equals 16 residues. CDR1 SGHTA and CDR2 FQGTGA come from the germline V gene. J lost 1 base, V lost 5 bases, and 5 bases had no gene match. CDR3 residues: CASSREAPSGANVLTF. In DNA form, the CDR3 reads TGTGCCAGCAGCCGGGAGGCTCCTTCTGGGGCCAACGTCCTGACTTTC.

The V gene is TRBV5-1, the J gene TRBJ2-1; 10 bases fit TRBD1. This CDR3 has 19 residues. J lost 0 bases, V lost 4 bases, and 13 bases had no gene match. Looked up from germline, CDR1 is SGHRS and CDR2 is YFSETQ. The CDR3 region has the DNA TGCGCCAGCAGCGAAACCGGGACAGGGGCTATAAGCTCCTACAATGAGCAGTTCTTC. It specifies CASSETGTGAISSYNEQFF.

The chain couples TRBV7-3 to TRBJ2-2, with 11 bases matching TRBD2. This CDR3 has 15 residues. Germline loops: CDR1 SGHTA, CDR2 FQGTGA. Trimming removed 5 bases from V and 5 bases from J; junction bases left unmatched: 4. The CDR3 DNA sequence: TGTGCCAGCAGCGCTGGACTAGCGGGTACCGGGGAGCTGTTTTTT. Amino acids: CASSAGLAGTGELFF.

This sequence joins TRBV11-2 and TRBJ1-2; D is unclear. Germline CDR1 SGHAT, CDR2 FQNNGV. The V and J ends lost 1 base and 2 bases respectively, with 8 bases between them. CDR3 length: 14 residues. CDR3 amino acids: CASSLAPGNYGYTF. The CDR3 DNA follows: TGTGCCAGCAGCTTAGCACCCGGGAACTATGGCTACACCTTC.

J is TRBJ2-1 and V is TRBV4-1; D possibly corresponds to TRBD1 (8 bases). The CDR3 length is 16 residues. The germline V gene has CDR1 MGHRA and CDR2 YSYEKL. Trimming stripped 3 bases from V and 8 bases from J, with 20 bases between. CDR3 residues: CASSQPRQGRGHEQFF. For the CDR3, the DNA is TGCGCCAGCAGCCAGCCCAGACAGGGGAGGGGTCATGAGCAGTTCTTC.

This clone was detected only a few times. This sequence joins TRBV5-1 and TRBJ2-5; 8 nucleotides align to TRBD1. In germline, CDR1 is SGHRS, CDR2 YFSETQ. With V trimmed by 4 bases and J by 2 bases, 10 bases remained unmatched. CDR3 size: 16 residues. CDR3 region: CASSGDRGMWQETQYF. The DNA for the CDR3 is TGCGCCAGCAGCGGCGACAGGGGAATGTGGCAAGAGACCCAGTACTTC. The complete variable domain, with remaining parts taken from reference TRBV5-1 and TRBJ2-5, reads KAGVTQTPRYLIKTRGQQVTLSCSPISGHRSVSWYQQTPGQGLQFLFEYFSETQRNKGNFPGRFSGRQFSNSRSEMNVSTLELGDSALYLCASSGDRGMWQETQYFGPGTRLLVL.

With regard to this clone: One junction end does not reproduce the germline sequence, and a read error may be involved. This sequence joins TRBV7-9 and TRBJ1-2; TRBD1 agrees at 7 bases. This CDR3 spans 16 amino acids. Germline CDR1 SEHNR, CDR2 FQNEAQ (reference sequence). CDR3 in amino acids: CASTLGGVQAAEGYTF. The DNA of the CDR3 is TGTGCCAGCACCTTAGGGGGCGTACAGGCGGCAGAGGGCTACACCTTC.

The gene calls are TRBV6-5 and TRBJ1-6; 7 positions match TRBD1. The junction had 3 bases not matched to a gene; V was cut back by 6 bases and J by 10 bases. CDR1 is MNHEY and CDR2 is SVGAGI in the germline V gene. The CDR3 contains 12 residues. CDR3 in amino acids: CASRTGTSPLHF. The CDR3 DNA reads as TGTGCCAGCAGGACAGGGACATCACCCCTCCACTTT.

This chain connects TRBV5-1 to TRBJ1-1; D is undetermined. Germline CDR1 SGHRS, CDR2 YFSETQ. The CDR3 spans 14 residues. The V and J ends lost 0 bases and 4 bases respectively, with 10 bases between them. This chain's CDR3 is CASSLDGVGTEAFF. CDR3 nucleotides: TGCGCCAGCAGCTTGGATGGAGTGGGCACTGAAGCTTTCTTT.